This T cell receptor (beta chain) was sequenced for a study of blood T cell repertoires in COVID-19. Background on the study: Sources were T cells, B-cell-depleted T cells, or PBMCs; the material itself was cDNA or gDNA.

CDR1 and CDR2 (germline): MNHEY, SMNVEV (reference sequence). The CDR3 covers 12 residues. V gave up 4 bases and J gave up 4 bases, with 5 bases separating them. Under the authors' procedure: Amplified reference gene primers provided the basis for estimating nucleated cell counts. TCRdb's copy holds only in-frame clones and misses some; the assay was immunoSEQ multiplex PCR. For V, J and clone size, that table is used; D and trimming come from the DNA. The data contain about 200,000 clones, 80% of them singletons. The material sequenced was peripheral blood. V gene TRBV27 combines with J gene TRBJ1-5, with D uncertain. The clonotype was recovered from a man aged 60 to 75 with acute or convalescent COVID-19. The CDR3 region is CASSSQNQPQHF. The CDR3 DNA is TGTGCCAGCAGTTCCCAAAATCAGCCCCAGCATTTT.